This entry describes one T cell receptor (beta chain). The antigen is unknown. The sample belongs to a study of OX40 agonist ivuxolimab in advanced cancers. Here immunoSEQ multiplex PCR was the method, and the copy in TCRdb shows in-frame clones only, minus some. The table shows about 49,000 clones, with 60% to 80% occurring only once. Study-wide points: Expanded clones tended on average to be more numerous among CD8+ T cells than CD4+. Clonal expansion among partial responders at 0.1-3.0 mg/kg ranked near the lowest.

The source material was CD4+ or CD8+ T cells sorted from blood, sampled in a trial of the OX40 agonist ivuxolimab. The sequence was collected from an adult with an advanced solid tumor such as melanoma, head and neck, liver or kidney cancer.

CDR3 residues: CASSEHRGWDNVLTF. CDR3 nucleotide sequence: TGTGCCAGCAGTGAGCACAGGGGGTGGGACAACGTCCTGACTTTC. This sequence joins TRBV6-1 and TRBJ2-6, with 8 bases fitting TRBD1. The germline gives CDR1 MNHNS, CDR2 SASEGT. The CDR3 is 15 residues long. Trimming at V came to 3 bases and at J to 9 bases, leaving 7 bases not matched to a gene.